This TCR beta chain came from a study of cytomegalovirus exposure and HLA in healthy donors. The germline gives CDR1 SGHAT, CDR2 FQNNGV. The length of the CDR3 is 15 residues. Between the trimmed V and J ends, which lost 5 bases and 4 bases, there was a span of 14 bases. TCRdb's table, derived via immunoSEQ multiplex PCR, lists solely in-frame clones and lacks some. The table has tens of thousands of clones, almost 97% seen once. This TCR was sampled from a young woman in good health and CMV-seronegative. Input material: PBMCs. The chain combines TRBV11-2 with TRBJ1-4; tentatively, D is TRBD1 (5 bases). The chain's CDR3 is CASSPRVGLNEKLFF. In DNA, the CDR3 is TGTGCCAGCAGCCCTAGGGTGGGGCTTAATGAAAAACTGTTTTTT.